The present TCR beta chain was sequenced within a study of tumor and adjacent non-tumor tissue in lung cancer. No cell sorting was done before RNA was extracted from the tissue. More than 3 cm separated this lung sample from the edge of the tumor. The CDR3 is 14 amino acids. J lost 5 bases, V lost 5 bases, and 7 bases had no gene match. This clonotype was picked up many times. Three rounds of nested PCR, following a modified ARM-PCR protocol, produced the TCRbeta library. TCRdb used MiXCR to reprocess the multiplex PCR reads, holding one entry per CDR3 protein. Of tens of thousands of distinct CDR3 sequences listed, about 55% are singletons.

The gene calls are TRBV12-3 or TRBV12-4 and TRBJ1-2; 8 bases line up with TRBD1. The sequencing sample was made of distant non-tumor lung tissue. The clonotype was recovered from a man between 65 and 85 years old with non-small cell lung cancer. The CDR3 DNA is TGTGCCAGCAGTCTCGGACAGGGAAAATATGGCTACACCTTC. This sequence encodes CASSLGQGKYGYTF.